The rows below give T cell receptor beta chains drawn from one sample of a study of shared clonotypes between healthy human individuals. Profiled with immunoSEQ multiplex PCR; TCRdb holds only in-frame clones, not every one. The sample lists approximately 99,000 clones; more than 65% were seen once. The material sequenced was memory CD8+ T cells sorted from blood. These receptors all come from a woman under 40 in good health. The conserved cysteine and the conserved F or W are not part of the CDR3 here. Each record gives: J gene, CDR3 length, V gene, CDR3 protein.

>TRBJ2-7|12|TRBV11-2
ASSFSGIVDEQY
>TRBJ2-7|14|TRBV21-1
ASSKGLEEIIYEQY
>TRBJ1-2|12|TRBV9
ASSGEGQYYGYT
>TRBJ2-5|11|TRBV29-1
SVSPISQETQY
>TRBJ1-3|12|TRBV13
ASSSYSSGNTIY
>TRBJ1-5|10|TRBV19
ATDQGLQPQH
>TRBJ1-5|12|TRBV27
ASSRDRSGQPQH
>TRBJ2-7|12|TRBV5-5
ASSFWTIGYEQY
>TRBJ1-4|11|TRBV18
ASSPGWGEKLF
>TRBJ2-6|16|TRBV2
ASSDVIYRYNRANVLT
>TRBJ1-5|11|TRBV30
AWRGQWDQPQH